The clone carrying this T cell receptor beta chain is a singleton in its sample. The length of the CDR3 is 17 residues. The germline V gene encodes CDR1 SGHDT and CDR2 YYEEEE. V was trimmed by 1 base and J by 7 bases, leaving 21 bases between them. This sample was taken from a study of T cell changes during pregnancy in multiple sclerosis. Assay used: immunoSEQ multiplex PCR; TCRdb lists only in-frame clones, some missing. In the table there are approximately 24,000 clones, around 87% of which are singletons. J is TRBJ1-5 and V is TRBV5-6; D not certain. Sequencing was performed on CD4+ T cells from peripheral blood mononuclear cells, taken in the second trimester of pregnancy. The clonotype comes from a female donor in good health, enrolled as a control in a pregnancy study. The CDR3 DNA follows: TGTGCCAGCAGCTTGTGGGCCGGGAATGGGGAAGGACAGCCCCAGCATTTT. Protein: CASSLWAGNGEGQPQHF.